These 14 T cell receptor beta chains share one sample of origin, sequenced in a study of read filtering for tumor transcriptome and immune sequencing. The library was built from roughly 400 ng RNA with molecular barcoded adaptors for alpha/delta and beta/gamma chains. MiXCR, applied by TCRdb to the reads, yields one record per CDR3 protein. The sample has several thousand distinct CDR3 sequences; about a quarter are singletons. The source material was a population of CD138-negative cells sorted from bone marrow. These receptors originate from a donor at least 40 years old with multiple myeloma.

To note about this clonotype: This likely stems from a read error, as it lies one base from a far larger clone. The conserved final phenylalanine or tryptophan is absent from the CDR3, which likely points to a read error. CDR3 nucleotides: TGTGCCAGCAGCTCCCTCGAGGGAATATCCTACGAGCAGTACCTC. Its translation: CASSSLEGISYEQYL. The genes are TRBV7-2 and TRBJ2-7; D is possibly TRBD2 (5 bases). Trimming took 4 bases from V and 1 from J, leaving 14 bases between them. CDR1 SGHTA and CDR2 FQGNSA come from the germline V gene. The CDR3 has 15 residues.

As regards this clonotype: Given a far larger clone just one base away, this is likely a sequencing read error. The missing conserved phenylalanine or tryptophan at the end of this CDR3 makes a read error likely. The V and J genes are TRBV5-6 and TRBJ1-1; tentative D call: TRBD1 (5 bases). Germline V lookup: CDR1 SGHDT, CDR2 YYEEEE. The CDR3 covers 13 residues. The chain's CDR3 is CASGGESNTEAFL. The CDR3 coding sequence is TGCGCCAGCGGGGGGGAATCGAACACTGAAGCTTTCCTT.

This clonotype has at least ten counts. The chain couples TRBV12-3 or TRBV12-4 to TRBJ1-1, with D maybe TRBD1 (6 bases). CDR3 size: 14 residues. V was pared by 3 bases and J by 1 base, with 9 bases between. The CDR3 DNA sequence: TGTGCCAGCAGTTTCCACAGGGAGAACACTGAAGCTTTCTTT. The encoded protein is CASSFHRENTEAFF.

This clonotype was seen repeatedly, ten times or more. The chain carries TRBV15 and TRBJ2-5; either TRBD1 or TRBD2 may supply D (5 bases each). This CDR3 contains 16 residues. Germline V gives CDR1 LNHNV, CDR2 YYDKDF (reference sequence). Trimming removed 2 bases at V and 1 base at J, with 14 bases between. The CDR3 DNA sequence: TGTGCCACCAGCAGAACAATCCGGGACGGCCAAGAGACCCAGTACTTC. This gives the protein CATSRTIRDGQETQYF.

Within the sample, this clonotype is medium-sized. V is TRBV6-2 or TRBV6-3 and J is TRBJ2-1; 9 bases fit TRBD2. V lost 2 bases to trimming and J lost 4 bases; unmatched junction nucleotides: 9. There are 17 residues in the CDR3. CDR1 is MNHEY and CDR2 is SVGEGT in the germline V gene. The CDR3 region has the DNA TGTGCCAGCAGTTACCCCATAGCGGGGGACTTTTACAATGAGCAGTTCTTC. Translation gives CASSYPIAGDFYNEQFF.

This clonotype is medium-sized in the sample. The chain combines TRBV20-1 with TRBJ2-1; 11 bases are shared with TRBD1. CDR3 length: 13 residues. J gave up 9 bases and V 5 bases, and 6 bases lay outside the gene matches. The V gene's germline CDR1 is DFQATT and CDR2 SNEGSKA (reference sequence). The CDR3 reads CSAEDRGRPEQFF. CDR3 DNA: TGCAGTGCTGAGGACAGGGGGCGCCCTGAGCAGTTCTTC.

At least ten counts were recorded for this clonotype. The rearrangement joins TRBV2 to TRBJ1-2, with unresolved D. V lost 7 bases and J lost 8, with 8 bases in between. Germline V CDR1 and CDR2: SNHLY, FYNNEI. This CDR3 comprises 10 residues. The CDR3, as DNA: TGTGCCAGCAAGGAGTTCGGCTACACCTTC. Amino acid sequence: CASKEFGYTF.

On this clonotype: This may be a read error, as it is one base from a much larger clone. J is TRBJ2-5 and V is TRBV5-4; TRBD1 agrees at 11 bases. Germline loops: CDR1 SGHNT, CDR2 YYREEE (reference sequence). CDR3 length equals 15 residues. The CDR3 DNA is TGTGCCAGCAGCCGGGGACAGGGGGGCTGGGAGATCCAGTACTTC. It yields the protein CASSRGQGGWEIQYF.

This clonotype occurred many times. DNA of the CDR3: TGCAGTGCGCCGTCCGGGACAGGGGGCTATATAGGAAATCAGCCCCAGCATTTT. This encodes CSAPSGTGGYIGNQPQHF. The rearrangement links TRBV20-1 to TRBJ1-5, with 12 bases lining up with TRBD1. Germline lookup yields CDR1 DFQATT and CDR2 SNEGSKA (reference sequence). The CDR3 sequence is 18 residues long. V lost 6 bases to trimming and J lost 4 bases; unmatched junction nucleotides: 16.

Points on this clonotype: A read error likely explains this, since a far larger clone differs by one base. The rearrangement links TRBV7-2 to TRBJ1-4, with 9 bases identical to TRBD2. The DNA end favors TRBJ2-3, so the J call may be wrong. Germline CDR1 SGHTA, CDR2 FQGNSA. This CDR3 is 16 amino acids long. The CDR3: CASYLSGGLRGDTQYF. The CDR3 DNA sequence: TGTGCCAGCTATCTTAGCGGGGGTCTAAGGGGGGATACGCAGTATTTT.

This clonotype was seen many times. The rearrangement joins TRBV20-1 to TRBJ1-5, with D perhaps matching TRBD1 (5 bases). The CDR3 has 14 residues. V was clipped by 0 bases and J by 2 bases, with 8 bases between them. Germline V gene data show CDR1 as DFQATT and CDR2 as SNEGSKA (reference sequence). CDR3 sequence: CSARDPGGNQPQHF. The CDR3, as DNA: TGCAGTGCTAGAGATCCGGGGGGCAATCAGCCCCAGCATTTT.

Worth noting for this clonotype: This may arise from a read error, as a much more abundant clone is one base away. The rearrangement links TRBV6-1 to TRBJ2-1; D gene unclear. CDR3 size: 13 residues. Trimming pared 11 bases from V and 4 bases from J, leaving 15 bases between. Germline V gene data show CDR1 as MNHNS and CDR2 as SASEGT. For the CDR3, the DNA is TGTGCCTGCATCCTGGATACTTACAATGAGCAGTTCTTC. As protein: CACILDTYNEQFF.

The sample holds many counts of this clonotype. This chain links TRBV29-1 with TRBJ2-7; 7 positions match TRBD2. The CDR3 has 12 amino acids. V lost 4 bases, J lost 2 bases, and 2 bases stayed unmatched. Germline CDR1 SQVTM, CDR2 ANQGSEA. The CDR3 sequence: CSVVGLTYEQYF. The DNA of the CDR3 is TGCAGCGTTGTGGGACTAACCTACGAGCAGTACTTC.

This clonotype came up many times. This chain links TRBV7-9 with TRBJ2-2, with TRBD1 matching over 9 bases. Germline V lookup: CDR1 SEHNR, CDR2 FQNEAQ (reference sequence). The CDR3 has 14 amino acids. The ends lost 10 bases at V and 2 bases at J; junction bases unmatched: 5. The CDR3 region has the DNA TGTGCCAAAACAGGGGGCACTAACACCGGGGAGCTGTTTTTT. Protein: CAKTGGTNTGELFF.